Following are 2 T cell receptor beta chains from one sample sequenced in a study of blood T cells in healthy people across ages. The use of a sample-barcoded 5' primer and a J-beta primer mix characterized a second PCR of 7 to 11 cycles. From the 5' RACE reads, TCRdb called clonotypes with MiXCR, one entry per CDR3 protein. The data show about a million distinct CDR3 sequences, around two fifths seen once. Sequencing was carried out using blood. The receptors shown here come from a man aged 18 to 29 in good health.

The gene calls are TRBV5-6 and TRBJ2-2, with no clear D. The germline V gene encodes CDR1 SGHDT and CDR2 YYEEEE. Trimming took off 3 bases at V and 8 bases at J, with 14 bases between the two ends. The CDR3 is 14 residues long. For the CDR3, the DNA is TGTGCCAGCAGCTCACGACCCAACGCGGGGGAGCTGTTTTTT. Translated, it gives CASSSRPNAGELFF.

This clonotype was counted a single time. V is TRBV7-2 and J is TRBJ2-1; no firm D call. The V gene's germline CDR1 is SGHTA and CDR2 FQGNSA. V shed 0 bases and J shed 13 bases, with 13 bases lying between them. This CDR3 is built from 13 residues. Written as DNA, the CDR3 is TGTGCCAGCAGCTTAGCTAGGGTAGAGACCCAGTTCTTC. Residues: CASSLARVETQFF.